This T cell receptor beta chain was recorded in a study of blood T cell repertoires in COVID-19. Study as a whole: Italy, Spain and the United States were the sources of the convalescent and acute COVID-19 samples. Sample material is recorded as cDNA or gDNA derived from T cells, B-cell-depleted T cells, or PBMCs.

How the authors handled the data: Reference gene primer amplification gave nucleated cell count estimates. Method: immunoSEQ multiplex PCR; TCRdb's copy keeps in-frame clones and lacks some. V and J calls plus clone size are reproduced from that table; the DNA served to infer D and trimming. The table lists about 73,000 clones, around 83% of them singletons, with around 6% in the top ten. V lost 1 base to trimming and J lost 2 bases; unmatched junction nucleotides: 0. Per germline, CDR1 MNHNS and CDR2 SASEGT. The CDR3 has 15 amino acids. The sequence came from a woman aged 55 to 70 with acute or convalescent COVID-19. Source material: peripheral blood. The rearrangement uses TRBV6-1 and TRBJ1-5; 9 bases map to TRBD1. The CDR3 sequence: CASSEGTGGNQPQHF. In DNA, the CDR3 is TGTGCCAGCAGTGAAGGGACAGGGGGCAATCAGCCCCAGCATTTT.